This T cell receptor beta chain emerged from a study of control samples from healthy donors and cancer patients. Libraries were prepared by immunoSEQ multiplex PCR; TCRdb keeps only in-frame clonotypes and omits some of them. The table includes 150,000 to 200,000 clones, 80% to 90% detected once. CDR3 size: 18 residues. Germline V gene sequence: CDR1 LGHNA, CDR2 YNFKEQ. V was pared by 3 bases and J by 2 bases, with 11 bases of the junction left unmatched. The TCR comes from a man between 18 and 29 years old in good health. The chain uses TRBV4-2 and TRBJ1-4, with TRBD1 matching over 8 bases. The source material was blood. CDR3 sequence (DNA): TGTGCCAGCAGCCATTTAGGACAGGGTCCTCCGACTAATGAAAAACTGTTTTTT. Translating it yields CASSHLGQGPPTNEKLFF.